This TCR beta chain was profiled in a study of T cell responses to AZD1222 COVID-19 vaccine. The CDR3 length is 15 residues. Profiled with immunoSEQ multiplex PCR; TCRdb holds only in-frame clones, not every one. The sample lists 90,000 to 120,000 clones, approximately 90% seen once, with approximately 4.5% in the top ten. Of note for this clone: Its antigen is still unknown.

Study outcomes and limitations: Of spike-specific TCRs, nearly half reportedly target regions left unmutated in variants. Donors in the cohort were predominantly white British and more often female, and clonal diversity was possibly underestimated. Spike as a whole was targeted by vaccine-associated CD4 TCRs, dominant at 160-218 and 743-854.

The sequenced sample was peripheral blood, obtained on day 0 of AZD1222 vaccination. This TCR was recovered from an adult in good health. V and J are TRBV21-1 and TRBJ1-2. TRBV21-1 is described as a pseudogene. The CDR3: CASSKEVGGFDGYTF. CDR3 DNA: TGTGCCAGCAGCAAAGAGGTCGGGGGATTCGACGGCTACACCTTC.